This TCR beta chain was observed in a study of T cell responses to AZD1222 COVID-19 vaccine. The study's findings and limits: Females made up more of the donors, who were largely white British, and clonal diversity may have come out too low. Per reports, nearly half of all spike-specific TCRs target regions that are unmutated in variants. Baseline seropositivity characterized only a handful of AZD1222 recipients. None of the repertoires were sampled until the peak T cell response had passed.

About this clone: Its cognate antigen is unknown.

Measured with immunoSEQ multiplex PCR; TCRdb has only the in-frame clones, and not every one. The sample includes 250,000 to 300,000 clones, almost 95% of them seen just once. V shed 4 bases, J shed 4 bases, and the junction held 6 bases outside the gene matches. CDR3 length: 15 amino acids. Looked up from germline, CDR1 is MNHEY and CDR2 is SVGAGI. The rearrangement joins TRBV6-5 to TRBJ1-4; TRBD1 agrees at 7 bases. The sample was peripheral blood, taken 28 days after the second AZD1222 dose. This TCR was recovered from an adult who received the AZD1222 COVID-19 vaccine. The CDR3 loop reads CASSFRTGLNEKLFF. The CDR3 region has the DNA TGTGCCAGCAGTTTTCGGACAGGACTTAATGAAAAACTGTTTTTT.